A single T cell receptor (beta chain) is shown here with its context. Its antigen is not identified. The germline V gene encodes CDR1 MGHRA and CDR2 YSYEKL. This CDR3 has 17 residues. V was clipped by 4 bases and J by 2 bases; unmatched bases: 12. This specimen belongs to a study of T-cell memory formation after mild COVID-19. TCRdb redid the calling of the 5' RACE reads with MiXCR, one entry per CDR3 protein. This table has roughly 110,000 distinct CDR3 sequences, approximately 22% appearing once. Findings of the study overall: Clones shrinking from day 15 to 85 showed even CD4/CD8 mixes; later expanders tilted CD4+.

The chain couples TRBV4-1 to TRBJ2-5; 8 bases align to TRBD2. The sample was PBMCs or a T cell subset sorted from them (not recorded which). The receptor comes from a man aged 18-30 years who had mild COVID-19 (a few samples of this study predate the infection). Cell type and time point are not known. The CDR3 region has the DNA TGCGCCAGCAGCCCCCAGGGGAAACTAGCGGCGCAAGAGACCCAGTACTTC. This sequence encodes CASSPQGKLAAQETQYF.